This T cell receptor (beta chain) was observed in a study of cytomegalovirus exposure and HLA in healthy donors. Germline CDR1 and CDR2: SNHLY and FYNNEI. J lost 2 bases, V lost 6 bases, and 4 bases had no gene match. This CDR3 region has 14 residues. PCR used 60 Vbeta primers and 13 Jbeta primers. As originally analysed: Later analysis identified tens of millions of unique TCR beta chains, about 10 million shared. Clones were sequenced by immunoSEQ multiplex PCR, and TCRdb holds only the in-frame ones, with some missing. V and J calls and clone size come straight from that table; D and trimming were deduced from the DNA. The sample records some 140,000 clones, approximately 83% being singletons. To note about this clone: Its antigen is still unknown.

Study results and caveats: Trimming of TCR beta V- and J-genes showed a link, identified in a later analysis, to a missense DCLRE1C variant. Cytomegalovirus association was assigned to approximately 160 TCR beta chains.

The V and J genes are TRBV2 and TRBJ1-3; 7 bases agree with TRBD1. The receptor was isolated from a man aged 40-49 years in good health and CMV-seronegative. Sequencing input: PBMCs. CDR3 sequence reads: CASRDRTAGNTIYF. CDR3 in DNA: TGTGCCAGCAGGGACAGGACCGCTGGAAACACCATATATTTT. The variable domain in full, with the rest retrieved from reference TRBV2 and TRBJ1-3, is EPEVTQTPSHQVTQMGQEVILRCVPISNHLYFYWYRQILGQKVEFLVSFYNNEISEKSEIFDDQFSVERPDGSNFTLKIRSTKLEDSAMYFCASRDRTAGNTIYFGEGSWLTVV.